The 20 T cell receptor beta chains listed next were all sequenced from one sample in a study of OX40 agonist ivuxolimab in advanced cancers. Only in-frame clones appear in the TCRdb table, and some are missing; sequencing was by immunoSEQ multiplex PCR. The table records more than 85,000 clones, 91% of them present only once. The source material was CD4+ or CD8+ T cells sorted from blood, sampled in a trial of the OX40 agonist ivuxolimab. Receptors originate from an adult with an advanced solid tumor such as melanoma, head and neck, liver or kidney cancer.

The chain employs TRBV7-2 and TRBJ2-1; possibly TRBD1 for D (6 bases). Per germline, CDR1 SGHTA and CDR2 FQGNSA. The CDR3 contains 12 residues. The V end was cut by 6 bases, the J end by 12 bases, with 15 bases between. CDR3 coding DNA: TGTGCCAGCAGACAGGACAGCCTAAGGCAGTTCTTC. This gives the protein CASRQDSLRQFF. The whole variable domain, filled in from reference TRBV7-2 and TRBJ2-1, reads GAGVSQSPSNKVTEKGKDVELRCDPISGHTALYWYRQSLGQGLEFLIYFQGNSAPDKSGLPSDRFSAERTGGSVSTLTIQRTQQEDSAVYLCASRQDSLRQFFGPGTRLTVL.

This rearrangement joins TRBV18 to TRBJ2-3; D tentatively reads TRBD1 or TRBD2 (6 bases each). Germline lookup yields CDR1 KGHSH and CDR2 LQKENI. CDR3 length: 15 residues. Trimming took off 6 bases at V and 1 base at J, with 14 bases between the two ends. The CDR3 DNA is TGTGCCAGCTCGCTCAACGGGGGCGGCACAGATACGCAGTATTTT. Amino acids: CASSLNGGGTDTQYF.

The chain has TRBV6-5 and TRBJ2-7; 10 nucleotides line up with TRBD2. The CDR3 is made up of 15 amino acids. The V gene's germline CDR1 is MNHEY and CDR2 SVGAGI. The J segment lost 2 bases and the V segment lost 6 bases, leaving 7 bases of the junction unmatched. CDR3 DNA: TGTGCCAGCAGCCGGGGGACTAGCGCAACCTACGAGCAGTACTTC. As protein: CASSRGTSATYEQYF.

The V call is TRBV9, the J call TRBJ2-3; D possibly corresponds to TRBD2 (6 bases). This CDR3 is built from 15 residues. Trimming pared 0 bases from V and 3 bases from J, leaving 11 bases between. CDR1 is SGDLS, CDR2 YYNGEE, per germline. CDR3 DNA: TGTGCCAGCAGCGTAGGGGGCGCGGGGACAGATACGCAGTATTTT. The encoded protein is CASSVGGAGTDTQYF.

This sequence joins TRBV6-6 and TRBJ2-2, with TRBD1 identical over 8 bases. The junction had 7 bases not matched to a gene; V was cut back by 2 bases and J by 8 bases. Germline V lookup: CDR1 MNHNY, CDR2 SVGAGI (reference sequence). CDR3 size: 15 residues. The CDR3 DNA is TGTGCCAGCAGTTACCAGGCAGGGGGCCGAGGGGAGCTGTTTTTT. Amino acids: CASSYQAGGRGELFF.

This rearrangement joins TRBV15 to TRBJ2-7, with TRBD2 as a possible D gene (6 bases). The V gene's germline CDR1 is LNHNV and CDR2 YYDKDF (reference sequence). This CDR3 comprises 14 residues. Trimming left V 0 bases short and J 4 bases short, with 10 bases between. CDR3 sequence reads: CATSRDAGSYEQYF. Here the CDR3 DNA reads TGTGCCACCAGCAGAGATGCGGGATCGTACGAGCAGTACTTC.

The chain links TRBV4-3 to TRBJ2-2; tentative D call: TRBD1 (6 bases). CDR3 size: 17 residues. The ends were cut back, 2 bases at V and 0 bases at J, with 13 bases in the middle. Germline CDR1 reads LGHNA; CDR2 reads YSLEER. For the CDR3, the DNA is TGCGCCAGCAGCCAATTTTCGACAGGCACGAACACCGGGGAGCTGTTTTTT. Protein sequence: CASSQFSTGTNTGELFF.

This chain joins TRBV18 and TRBJ1-1, with 9 bases fitting TRBD1. Losses at the gene ends were 3 bases for V and 3 bases for J; bases not matched to a gene: 11. The CDR3 runs 17 residues. From germline, CDR1 is KGHSH and CDR2 LQKENI. The CDR3 DNA follows: TGTGCCAGCTCACCCGGGACAGGGCACGGGTCGGACACTGAAGCTTTCTTT. Amino acids: CASSPGTGHGSDTEAFF.

The chain is built from TRBV5-1 and TRBJ2-5; D possibly uses TRBD1 or TRBD2 (5 bases each). Trimming removed 3 bases at V and 4 bases at J, with 19 bases between. Per germline, CDR1 SGHRS and CDR2 YFSETQ. The CDR3 sequence is 16 residues long. The CDR3 DNA sequence: TGCGCCAGCAGCTCTACCGGGACCTCCCGAGGAGAGACCCAGTACTTC. Its protein product is CASSSTGTSRGETQYF.

As regards this clone: This probably arose from a read error, given a far larger clone one base away. The chain joins TRBV28 to TRBJ2-1; no reliable D call. Trimming stripped 6 bases from V and 3 bases from J, with 3 bases between. The germline gives CDR1 MDHEN, CDR2 SYDVKM. This CDR3 spans 11 amino acids. For the CDR3, the DNA is TGTGCCAGCAGGGTCTACAATGAGCAGTTCTTC. Amino acid sequence: CASRVYNEQFF.

In nucleotides, the CDR3 is TGTGCCAGCAGCTGGGGGGGTGCCGATTTCACAGATACGCAGTATTTT. It encodes CASSWGGADFTDTQYF. V usage is TRBV5-4 and J usage is TRBJ2-3; 7 bases match TRBD2. J lost 2 bases, V lost 3 bases, and 9 bases had no gene match. The CDR3 extends over 16 amino acids. Germline CDR1 SGHNT, CDR2 YYREEE (reference sequence).

V is TRBV18 and J is TRBJ2-3; D possibly corresponds to TRBD1 (6 bases). CDR1 and CDR2 from the germline V gene are KGHSH and LQKENI. V was shortened by 5 bases and J by 1 base, with 13 bases between the two germline ends. The length of the CDR3 is 15 residues. This CDR3 is CASSTQGPGTDTQYF. CDR3 bases: TGTGCCAGCTCAACCCAGGGGCCGGGCACAGATACGCAGTATTTT.

The chain recombines TRBV28 with TRBJ1-1; D not certain. This CDR3 region has 13 residues. V shed 4 bases and J shed 3 bases, with 9 bases lying between them. The germline CDR1 and CDR2 sequences are MDHEN and SYDVKM. CDR3 nucleotides: TGTGCCAGCAGTTCGGTTGATTACACTGAAGCTTTCTTT. Translating gives CASSSVDYTEAFF.

This clone was recorded once. The genes are TRBV5-5 and TRBJ1-4; no clear D gene. Trimming took off 4 bases at V and 0 bases at J, with 4 bases between the two ends. Germline assignment: CDR1 SGHKS and CDR2 YYEKEE (reference sequence). The CDR3 consists of 13 residues. This chain's CDR3 is CASSPTTNEKLFF. The CDR3 region has the DNA TGTGCCAGCAGCCCTACAACTAATGAAAAACTGTTTTTT.

This CDR3 is CASSQEVGTDGNTIYF. The CDR3 DNA follows: TGCGCCAGCAGCCAAGAAGTCGGGACAGACGGAAACACCATATATTTT. The chain joins TRBV4-1 to TRBJ1-3; 7 bases fit TRBD1. The germline V gene encodes CDR1 MGHRA and CDR2 YSYEKL. V dropped 0 bases and J dropped 4; count of bases not matched to a gene: 6. The CDR3 totals 16 residues.

DNA of the CDR3: TGTGCCAGTACCATGGTGGGAAGGACTGAAGCTTTCTTT. It encodes CASTMVGRTEAFF. This chain links TRBV19 with TRBJ1-1; D gene ambiguous. Trimming shortened V by 7 bases and J by 5 bases, and 14 bases separated the two germline ends. Germline-derived CDR1 and CDR2 are LNHDA and SQIVND (reference sequence). This CDR3 comprises 13 residues. The full variable domain, rest sourced from reference TRBV19 and TRBJ1-1, is DGGITQSPKYLFRKEGQNVTLSCEQNLNHDAMYWYRQDPGQGLRLIYYSQIVNDFQKGDIAEGYSVSREKKESFPLTVTSAQKNPTAFYLCASTMVGRTEAFFGQGTRLTVV.

V gene TRBV10-3 combines with J gene TRBJ2-7; 10 bases agree with TRBD1. The ends lost 6 bases at V and 3 bases at J; junction bases unmatched: 5. The CDR3 has 14 amino acids. The V gene's germline CDR1 is ENHRY and CDR2 SYGVKD. The CDR3 DNA follows: TGTGCCATCAGGGAGGGACAGGGGCACTACGAGCAGTACTTC. Its translation: CAIREGQGHYEQYF.

The rearrangement joins TRBV7-2 to TRBJ1-1; no clear D. The V gene lost 1 base and the J gene lost 7 bases, with 16 bases spanning the gap. Germline values: CDR1 SGHTA, CDR2 FQGNSA. This CDR3 has 15 residues. The CDR3 loop is CASSLDPGRYGEAFF. The CDR3 DNA follows: TGTGCCAGCAGCTTAGATCCAGGCAGGTACGGTGAAGCTTTCTTT.

The table lists this clone with a count of one. This chain joins TRBV15 and TRBJ1-5; tentatively, D is TRBD1 (6 bases). The germline CDR1 and CDR2 sequences are LNHNV and YYDKDF (reference sequence). The CDR3 length is 15 residues. The germline V and J ends were trimmed by 0 bases and 8 bases, with 14 bases remaining between them. The CDR3 protein is CATSRDGQSGEPQHF. CDR3 nucleotide sequence: TGTGCCACCAGCAGAGATGGACAGTCGGGGGAGCCCCAGCATTTT.

This sequence joins TRBV5-6 and TRBJ2-5; D assignment may be TRBD1 or TRBD2 (6 bases each). CDR1 is SGHDT and CDR2 is YYEEEE in the germline V gene. Deletions cut 1 base from V and 1 base from J, with 17 bases between. There are 17 residues in the CDR3. CDR3 sequence: CASSLKARGATQETQYF. DNA of the CDR3: TGTGCCAGCAGCTTGAAGGCGAGGGGGGCGACCCAAGAGACCCAGTACTTC.